The 25 T cell receptor beta chains in this list originate from one sample, sequenced in a study of human T cells and chemical hapten exposure. The sample's time point: patch test 3, about 24 weeks after DPC sensitization. Stated treatment: therapeutic diphenylcyclopropenone sensitization with weekly scalp DPC. TCRdb re-analysed the RACE reads in MiXCR, keeping a single row per CDR3 protein. The sample includes about 120,000 distinct CDR3 sequences, over 9% of them seen just once. The sequences come from whole blood, collected in connection with sensitization to the hapten diphenylcyclopropenone (DPC). These receptors came from a woman aged 45-60 years with alopecia areata. Some clones in this sample may be carry-over from other donors' samples.

This clonotype showed up many times. V and J are TRBV3-1 and TRBJ2-7; TRBD1 is a possible D gene (6 bases). In germline, CDR1 is LGHDT, CDR2 YNNKEL (reference sequence). There are 15 residues in the CDR3. V was pared by 2 bases and J by 6 bases, with 17 bases between. CDR3 region: CASSQMAGANSEQYF. In nucleotides, the CDR3 is TGTGCCAGCAGCCAAATGGCAGGGGCCAACTCCGAGCAGTACTTC.

The sample holds a few counts of this clonotype. The chain recombines TRBV15 with TRBJ1-6; TRBD1 might be the D (6 bases). CDR3 size: 14 residues. The germline V and J ends were trimmed by 5 bases and 13 bases, with 18 bases remaining between them. Germline lookup yields CDR1 LNHNV and CDR2 YYDKDF (reference sequence). The CDR3 loop reads CATSSRAGTSPLHF. The CDR3, as DNA: TGTGCCACCAGCTCGCGAGCCGGGACATCCCCCCTCCACTTT. Together with reference TRBV15 and TRBJ1-6, the CDR3 gives the full variable domain: DAMVIQNPRYQVTQFGKPVTLSCSQTLNHNVMYWYQQKSSQAPKLLFHYYDKDFNNEADTPDNFQSRRPNTSFCFLDIRSPGLGDTAMYLCATSSRAGTSPLHFGNGTRLTVT.

The genes are TRBV5-1 and TRBJ2-5; 9 bases map to TRBD2. V shed 5 bases, J shed 3 bases, and the junction held 5 bases outside the gene matches. The CDR3 sequence is 14 residues long. Germline V gene data show CDR1 as SGHRS and CDR2 as YFSETQ. The CDR3 DNA reads TGCGCCAGCAGATACTCTAGCGGGGAAGAGACCCAGTACTTC. Amino acid sequence: CASRYSSGEETQYF.

This clonotype was detected many times. V and J are TRBV20-1 and TRBJ2-5; no firm D call. V shed 0 bases and J shed 5 bases, with 13 bases lying between them. The CDR3 is 14 residues long. Germline lookup yields CDR1 DFQATT and CDR2 SNEGSKA (reference sequence). The CDR3 here is CSARDLQRRETQYF. In DNA, the CDR3 is TGCAGTGCTAGAGATCTCCAGCGCCGGGAGACCCAGTACTTC.

The chain has TRBV7-2 and TRBJ1-5; possible D gene TRBD1, 6 bases. V was trimmed by 4 bases and J by 0 bases, leaving 10 bases between them. The germline V gene has CDR1 SGHTA and CDR2 FQGNSA. This CDR3 region has 15 residues. The CDR3 sequence is CASSWTENSNQPQHF. The DNA for the CDR3 is TGTGCCAGCAGCTGGACAGAAAATAGCAATCAGCCCCAGCATTTT.

This clonotype was counted many times. J is TRBJ2-7 and V is TRBV20-1; D gene uncertain. This CDR3 has 9 residues. Trimming cost V 5 bases and J 6 bases, with 5 bases left between them. Germline V gene sequence: CDR1 DFQATT, CDR2 SNEGSKA (reference sequence). The CDR3 loop reads CSAGVEQYF. CDR3 DNA: TGCAGTGCTGGAGTCGAGCAGTACTTC.

At least ten counts were recorded for this clonotype. J is TRBJ1-2 and V is TRBV5-1, with D unresolved. V lost 5 bases and J 3 bases, leaving 11 bases between the germline ends. Germline V gene data show CDR1 as SGHRS and CDR2 as YFSETQ. The CDR3 has 13 amino acids. The CDR3 loop reads CASRTARDYGYTF. Written as DNA, the CDR3 is TGCGCCAGCAGGACTGCTCGCGACTATGGCTACACCTTC.

This clonotype was picked up a small number of times. The rearrangement joins TRBV7-2 to TRBJ2-5; D possibly corresponds to TRBD1 (6 bases). In germline, CDR1 is SGHTA, CDR2 FQGNSA. The CDR3 totals 14 residues. V dropped 4 bases and J dropped 1 base, with 10 bases sitting between them. The CDR3, as DNA: TGTGCCAGCAGCTCCAGGGGCGCCCAAGAGACCCAGTACTTC. Encoded protein: CASSSRGAQETQYF.

This clonotype was detected a few times. The chain combines TRBV5-5 with TRBJ1-1; a weak D match, TRBD1 (6 bases). CDR3 length: 17 amino acids. CDR1 is SGHKS and CDR2 is YYEKEE in the germline V gene (reference sequence). Trimming shortened V by 5 bases and J by 3 bases, and 23 bases separated the two germline ends. CDR3 residues: CASSRLHAGVGYTEAFF. CDR3 DNA: TGTGCCAGCAGTCGACTCCATGCAGGGGTCGGGTACACTGAAGCTTTCTTT.

This clonotype came up a few times. The V gene is TRBV6-4, the J gene TRBJ2-3; 9 bases line up with TRBD2. Germline CDR1 is MRHNA and CDR2 is SNTAGT. The CDR3 length is 14 residues. J lost 4 bases, V lost 10 bases, and 9 bases had no gene match. Written as DNA, the CDR3 is TGTGCCACCCCCGGACTAGCGCGAGCAGATACGCAGTATTTT. This sequence encodes CATPGLARADTQYF.

Only a few counts were recorded for this clonotype. This chain links TRBV27 with TRBJ1-2; 7 bases align to TRBD1. V lost 4 bases, J lost 4 bases, and 6 bases stayed unmatched. Germline CDR1 MNHEY, CDR2 SMNVEV (reference sequence). There are 14 residues in the CDR3. The DNA for the CDR3 is TGTGCCAGCAGTTCGGGACAGCGAGCCTATGGCTACACCTTC. Its protein product is CASSSGQRAYGYTF.

The gene calls are TRBV27 and TRBJ2-6, with D tentatively TRBD2 (7 bases). V lost 7 bases and J 4 bases, leaving 8 bases between the germline ends. Germline assignment: CDR1 MNHEY and CDR2 SMNVEV (reference sequence). The CDR3 runs 13 residues. The chain's CDR3 is CASKGGGANVLTF. CDR3 nucleotide sequence: TGTGCCAGCAAGGGGGGGGGGGCCAACGTCCTGACTTTC.

The chain carries TRBV20-1 and TRBJ2-1; D ambiguous. The V end lost 1 base, the J end lost 7 bases, and 17 bases lay between the germline ends. The CDR3 is 15 amino acids. CDR1 is DFQATT, CDR2 SNEGSKA, per germline (reference sequence). For the CDR3, the DNA is TGCAGTGCTAGAGGGACCACACAACGTCAAAATGAGCAGTTCTTC. Translated: CSARGTTQRQNEQFF.

This clonotype showed up just a few times. The chain recombines TRBV18 with TRBJ1-1; D might be TRBD1 (6 bases). V was cut by 3 bases and J by 5 bases, with 10 bases left in between. This CDR3 is built from 13 residues. Germline assignment: CDR1 KGHSH and CDR2 LQKENI. The CDR3 loop reads CASSPQQGTEAFF. Here the CDR3 DNA reads TGTGCCAGCTCACCTCAACAGGGTACTGAAGCTTTCTTT.

This rearrangement joins TRBV20-1 to TRBJ2-2; TRBD1 is a possible D gene (8 bases). Germline values: CDR1 DFQATT, CDR2 SNEGSKA (reference sequence). V was cut by 5 bases and J by 8 bases, with 15 bases left in between. The CDR3 runs to 13 residues. The CDR3 nucleotides read TGCAGTGCTGTACAGGGGGGGCGAGGGGAGCTGTTTTTT. Its translation: CSAVQGGRGELFF.

This clonotype was observed at least ten times. The chain joins TRBV12-3 or TRBV12-4 to TRBJ2-6, with a possible D match to TRBD2 (6 bases). The CDR3 has 16 residues. Trimming removed 5 bases at V and 1 base at J, with 12 bases between. This CDR3 is CASSATGGSGANVLTF. CDR3 bases: TGTGCCAGCAGTGCCACTGGGGGGTCTGGGGCCAACGTCCTGACTTTC.

This clonotype was detected only a few times. V usage is TRBV4-3 and J usage is TRBJ2-7; 8 positions agree with TRBD2. Germline V CDR1 and CDR2: LGHNA, YSLEER. The junction had 5 bases not matched to a gene; V was cut back by 0 bases and J by 7 bases. This CDR3 contains 14 residues. The CDR3 sequence: CASSQELAEREQYF. In DNA, the CDR3 is TGCGCCAGCAGCCAAGAACTAGCGGAACGAGAGCAGTACTTC.

This clonotype was seen at least ten times. The V call is TRBV28, the J call TRBJ2-1; 13 bases match TRBD2. The CDR3 consists of 14 residues. The V segment lost 6 bases and the J segment 9 bases; nucleotides outside the gene matches: 5. Germline V CDR1 and CDR2: MDHEN, SYDVKM. The DNA of the CDR3 is TGTGCCAGCAGAGGACTAGCGGGAGTAAGTGAGCAGTTCTTC. This codes for CASRGLAGVSEQFF.

The table lists this clonotype with a few counts. The chain carries TRBV29-1 and TRBJ1-1; the D is unclear. The CDR3 runs 11 residues. Trimming removed 6 bases at V and 1 base at J, with 6 bases between. Germline CDR1 SQVTM, CDR2 ANQGSEA. Written as DNA, the CDR3 is TGCAGCGTCGGCCGGAACACTGAAGCTTTCTTT. Protein product: CSVGRNTEAFF. The variable domain in full, with the rest retrieved from reference TRBV29-1 and TRBJ1-1, is SAVISQKPSRDICQRGTSLTIQCQVDSQVTMMFWYRQQPGQSLTLIATANQGSEATYESGFVIDKFPISRPNLTFSTLTVSNMSPEDSSIYLCSVGRNTEAFFGQGTRLTVV.

This clonotype appeared a few times. V is TRBV21-1 and J is TRBJ1-3. TRBV21-1 is noted as a pseudogene. The CDR3 is made up of 16 amino acids. In nucleotides, the CDR3 is TGTGCCAGCAGCAGAATTCGGCGGAGCTCTGGAAACACCATATATTTT. Translation gives CASSRIRRSSGNTIYF.

CDR3 nucleotide sequence: TGCAGTGCTAGAGAATACGGGCAGTATAATTCACCCCTCCACTTT. This sequence encodes CSAREYGQYNSPLHF. This chain connects TRBV20-1 to TRBJ1-6; D gene ambiguous. This CDR3 is 15 amino acids long. The ends were cut back, 0 bases at V and 4 bases at J, with 10 bases in the middle. CDR1 is DFQATT, CDR2 SNEGSKA, per germline (reference sequence).

This clonotype came up a few times. The chain links TRBV6-2 or TRBV6-3 to TRBJ2-7; no reliable D call. Trimming pared 6 bases from V and 7 bases from J, leaving 22 bases between. Germline loops: CDR1 MNHEY, CDR2 SVGEGT. There are 15 residues in the CDR3. CDR3 DNA: TGTGCCAGCAGACCCAGCACGGATTTTGGTCGTGAGCAGTACTTC. It is translated as CASRPSTDFGREQYF.

This clonotype was seen many times. The V and J genes are TRBV6-2 or TRBV6-3 and TRBJ2-7; 8 bases are shared with TRBD2. V lost 7 bases and J lost 1; bases outside the gene matches: 12. Germline V gene lookup returns CDR1 MNHEY and CDR2 SVGEGT. This CDR3 has 16 amino acids. CDR3 bases: TGTGCCAGCACCCTGACTACTAGCGGCCTTTCCTACGAGCAGTACTTC. Its translation: CASTLTTSGLSYEQYF.

This clonotype was counted a few times. The V and J genes are TRBV4-1 and TRBJ1-1; unclear D gene. Per the germline V gene, CDR1 is MGHRA and CDR2 is YSYEKL. V lost 1 base, J lost 6 bases, and 9 bases lay in between. This CDR3 has 13 residues. Here the CDR3 DNA reads TGCGCCAGCAGCCAAGGGAGTGTTCCTGAAGCTTTCTTT. Its translation: CASSQGSVPEAFF.

The V and J genes are TRBV9 and TRBJ2-7; TRBD1 matches 9 bases. With 1 base clipped from V and 6 bases from J, the junction kept 8 bases outside the gene matches. CDR3 length: 15 residues. Germline lookup yields CDR1 SGDLS and CDR2 YYNGEE. CDR3 residues: CASSVRAGQGSEQYF. The CDR3 bases are TGTGCCAGCAGCGTACGTGCGGGACAGGGATCCGAGCAGTACTTC. Full variable domain (missing parts from reference TRBV9 and TRBJ2-7): DSGVTQTPKHLITATGQRVTLRCSPRSGDLSVYWYQQSLDQGLQFLIQYYNGEERAKGNILERFSAQQFPDLHSELNLSSLELGDSALYFCASSVRAGQGSEQYFGPGTRLTVT.